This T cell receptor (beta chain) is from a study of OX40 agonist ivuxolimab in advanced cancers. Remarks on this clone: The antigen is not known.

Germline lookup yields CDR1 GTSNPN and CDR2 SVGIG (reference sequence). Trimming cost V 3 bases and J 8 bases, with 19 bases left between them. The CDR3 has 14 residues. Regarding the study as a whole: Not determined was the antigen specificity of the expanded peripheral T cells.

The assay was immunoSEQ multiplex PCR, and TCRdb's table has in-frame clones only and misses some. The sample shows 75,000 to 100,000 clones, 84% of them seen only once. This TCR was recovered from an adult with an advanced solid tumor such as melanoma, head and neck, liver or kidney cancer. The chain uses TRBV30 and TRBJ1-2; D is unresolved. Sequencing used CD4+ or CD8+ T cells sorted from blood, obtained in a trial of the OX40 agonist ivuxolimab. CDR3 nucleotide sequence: TGTGCCTGGAGCCCCCTCGCGCGGATTTCGGGCTACACCTTC. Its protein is CAWSPLARISGYTF.